Presented here are 23 T cell receptor beta chains from one specimen sequenced in a study of blood T cell repertoires in COVID-19. Assay used: immunoSEQ multiplex PCR; TCRdb lists only in-frame clones, some missing. Of 100,000 to 150,000 clones in the sample, approximately 80% were seen once. The sequenced sample was peripheral blood. These receptors were collected from a man aged 40-49 years with active or convalescent COVID-19.

The chain carries TRBV3-1 (or the pseudogene TRBV3-2) and TRBJ1-6, with 9 bases lining up with TRBD1. J lost 9 bases, V lost 1 base, and 7 bases had no gene match. The CDR3 extends over 16 amino acids. From germline, CDR1 is LGHDT and CDR2 YNNKEL (reference sequence). CDR3 bases: TGTGCCAGCAGCCAAGGTCCTGACAGGGGGAGTTCACCCCTCCACTTT. It is translated as CASSQGPDRGSSPLHF.

In this sample, this clone turned up once. The chain joins TRBV2 to TRBJ2-7, with no clear D. Germline-derived CDR1 and CDR2 are SNHLY and FYNNEI. V was clipped by 10 bases and J by 6 bases, with 10 bases between them. CDR3 size: 10 residues. CDR3 DNA: TGTGCCATATCCCCCGGCGAGCAGTACTTC. This translates into CAISPGEQYF.

This clone has just one count. The rearrangement uses TRBV19 and TRBJ2-5, with D possibly matching TRBD2 (6 bases). Germline V gene data show CDR1 as LNHDA and CDR2 as SQIVND (reference sequence). The CDR3 runs 14 residues. V gave up 5 bases and J gave up 2 bases, with 12 bases separating them. The CDR3 coding sequence is TGTGCCAGTAGTGTAATCGGAGGGCAAGAGACCCAGTACTTC. Protein: CASSVIGGQETQYF.

The chain uses TRBV6-1 and TRBJ1-5; 8 nucleotides match TRBD1. V lost 4 bases, J lost 2 bases, and 10 bases stayed unmatched. CDR1 is MNHNS and CDR2 is SASEGT in the germline V gene. The CDR3 contains 17 residues. The CDR3 region is CASSGTGSDIGNQPQHF. In nucleotides, the CDR3 is TGTGCCAGCAGTGGGACAGGGTCTGATATCGGCAATCAGCCCCAGCATTTT.

The rearrangement links TRBV3-1 (or the pseudogene TRBV3-2) to TRBJ2-1, with D possibly TRBD2 on 5 matching bases. Germline V gene lookup returns CDR1 LGHDT and CDR2 YNNKEL (reference sequence). The CDR3 is made up of 15 amino acids. V was shortened by 2 bases and J by 0 bases, with 8 bases between the two germline ends. CDR3 DNA sequence: TGTGCCAGCAGCCAACTGGGGAGCTCCTACAATGAGCAGTTCTTC. Residues: CASSQLGSSYNEQFF.

This clone came up a few times. The V and J genes are TRBV14 and TRBJ2-3; 9 bases are a match to TRBD2. The CDR3 length is 14 residues. Germline V lookup: CDR1 SGHDN, CDR2 FVKESK. The ends lost 2 bases at V and 7 bases at J; junction bases unmatched: 4. The CDR3 reads CASSQSLAGYTQYF. The CDR3 bases are TGTGCCAGCAGCCAATCCCTAGCGGGGTATACGCAGTATTTT.

On this clone itself: Its ends do not fully match the called genes, so a read error is possible. The chain recombines TRBV6-5 with TRBJ2-3, with 8 nucleotides matching TRBD2. This CDR3 comprises 15 residues. Germline CDR1 is MNHEY and CDR2 is SVGAGI. The CDR3 region has the DNA TGTGCCAGCAGTTACCATCGAGCGGGGGAGCCCGGGTGGCATTTT. Translated: CASSYHRAGEPGWHF.

The chain has TRBV30 and TRBJ1-5, with 10 bases lining up with TRBD1. This CDR3 spans 16 amino acids. The V segment lost 1 base and the J segment 9 bases; nucleotides outside the gene matches: 12. Looked up from germline, CDR1 is GTSNPN and CDR2 is SVGIG (reference sequence). CDR3 sequence (DNA): TGTGCCTGGAGTGCCGCCTGGACAGGGGGTCTCGGGCCCCAGCATTTT. It encodes CAWSAAWTGGLGPQHF.

This chain links TRBV18 with TRBJ2-1; maybe TRBD2 (6 bases). The CDR3 runs to 16 residues. From germline, CDR1 is KGHSH and CDR2 LQKENI. The ends were cut back, 4 bases at V and 1 base at J, with 14 bases in the middle. The CDR3, as DNA: TGTGCCAGCTCACTCCCCGGGAGCCCGTCCTACAATGAGCAGTTCTTC. Translation: CASSLPGSPSYNEQFF.

The chain joins TRBV7-3 to TRBJ2-3, with D possibly TRBD1 on 5 matching bases. The CDR3 is 13 amino acids. V gave up 0 bases and J gave up 8 bases, with 9 bases separating them. Germline V lookup: CDR1 SGHTA, CDR2 FQGTGA. CDR3 sequence (DNA): TGTGCCAGCAGCTTAACTGAAGGGGTTACGCAGTATTTT. Amino acids: CASSLTEGVTQYF.

CDR3 region: CASSRGRDYEQYF. The DNA for the CDR3 is TGTGCCAGCAGCCGTGGGCGGGACTACGAGCAGTACTTC. The genes are TRBV11-2 and TRBJ2-7, with D perhaps matching TRBD2 (6 bases). This CDR3 spans 13 amino acids. Trimming shortened V by 5 bases and J by 3 bases, and 11 bases separated the two germline ends. The germline V gene encodes CDR1 SGHAT and CDR2 FQNNGV.

The chain couples TRBV5-1 to TRBJ2-1, with 11 bases aligning to TRBD1. Germline V gives CDR1 SGHRS, CDR2 YFSETQ. The CDR3 loop spans 15 amino acids. Germline trimming cut 0 bases from V and 8 bases from J; bases unmatched to any gene: 4. The CDR3 loop is CASSLEGQGDHEQFF. The CDR3 nucleotides read TGCGCCAGCAGCTTGGAGGGACAGGGGGACCATGAGCAGTTCTTC. Combining the CDR3 with reference TRBV5-1 and TRBJ2-1 gives the whole variable domain KAGVTQTPRYLIKTRGQQVTLSCSPISGHRSVSWYQQTPGQGLQFLFEYFSETQRNKGNFPGRFSGRQFSNSRSEMNVSTLELGDSALYLCASSLEGQGDHEQFFGPGTRLTVL.

This chain connects TRBV5-1 to TRBJ2-3, with 13 nucleotides matching TRBD2. V lost 4 bases to trimming and J lost 2 bases; unmatched junction nucleotides: 4. The length of the CDR3 is 16 residues. The germline CDR1 and CDR2 sequences are SGHRS and YFSETQ. CDR3: CASSLGTSGTTDTQYF. As DNA, the CDR3 is TGCGCCAGCAGCCTCGGGACTAGCGGGACCACAGATACGCAGTATTTT. Complete variable domain (other parts from reference TRBV5-1 and TRBJ2-3): KAGVTQTPRYLIKTRGQQVTLSCSPISGHRSVSWYQQTPGQGLQFLFEYFSETQRNKGNFPGRFSGRQFSNSRSEMNVSTLELGDSALYLCASSLGTSGTTDTQYFGPGTRLTVL.

The V call is TRBV27, the J call TRBJ1-1, with a weak D call TRBD1 (5 bases). V was cut by 3 bases and J by 5 bases, with 10 bases left in between. CDR1 and CDR2 from the germline V gene are MNHEY and SMNVEV (reference sequence). The CDR3 consists of 13 residues. CDR3 sequence reads: CASSFGGGTEAFF. The CDR3 DNA follows: TGTGCCAGCAGTTTTGGGGGGGGTACTGAAGCTTTCTTT.

The genes are TRBV18 and TRBJ2-3; 7 bases line up with TRBD1. Losses at the gene ends were 3 bases for V and 6 bases for J; bases not matched to a gene: 6. Germline lookup yields CDR1 KGHSH and CDR2 LQKENI. CDR3 length: 14 amino acids. DNA of the CDR3: TGTGCCAGCTCACCCGACAGGGCAGGGGATACGCAGTATTTT. Translated, it gives CASSPDRAGDTQYF.

This chain connects TRBV7-9 to TRBJ2-1; D not resolved. CDR3 length equals 14 residues. CDR1 and CDR2 from the germline V gene are SEHNR and FQNEAQ (reference sequence). V was cut by 1 base and J by 3 bases, with 7 bases left in between. The CDR3 nucleotides are TGTGCCAGCAGCTTAGTGGCAGACTACAATGAGCAGTTCTTC. Amino acid sequence: CASSLVADYNEQFF.

The chain joins TRBV18 to TRBJ1-1; D remains unclear. The V end was cut by 5 bases, the J end by 0 bases, with 7 bases between. Germline CDR1 is KGHSH and CDR2 is LQKENI. This CDR3 spans 13 amino acids. In DNA, the CDR3 is TGTGCCAGCTCAGAGTCGGTGAACACTGAAGCTTTCTTT. It is translated as CASSESVNTEAFF.

This clone was picked up one time. V gene TRBV27 combines with J gene TRBJ1-1; no clear D gene. Germline assignment: CDR1 MNHEY and CDR2 SMNVEV (reference sequence). CDR3 length: 13 residues. V shed 3 bases and J shed 1 base, with 6 bases lying between them. CDR3 in amino acids: CASSFRGNTEAFF. CDR3 sequence (DNA): TGTGCCAGCAGTTTTCGGGGGAACACTGAAGCTTTCTTT.

The chain uses TRBV6-6 and TRBJ1-3; D might be TRBD1 (6 bases). V lost 5 bases to trimming and J lost 7 bases, with 12 bases between them. The CDR3 sequence is 13 residues long. Looked up from germline, CDR1 is MNHNY and CDR2 is SVGAGI (reference sequence). In DNA form, the CDR3 reads TGTGCCAGCAGTAACAGGGATTGGAACACCATATATTTT. Residues: CASSNRDWNTIYF.

The chain carries TRBV5-5 and TRBJ2-5; the match to TRBD2 covers 10 bases. Trimming removed 4 bases from V and 5 bases from J; junction bases left unmatched: 11. Germline CDR1 reads SGHKS; CDR2 reads YYEKEE (reference sequence). This CDR3 has 16 residues. CDR3 amino acids: CASSPRTSGTGETQYF. DNA of the CDR3: TGTGCCAGCAGCCCCCGGACTAGCGGAACTGGGGAGACCCAGTACTTC.

The chain employs TRBV20-1 and TRBJ2-4, with D maybe TRBD2 (8 bases). Trimming took 3 bases from V and 3 from J, leaving 15 bases between them. This CDR3 region has 15 residues. From germline, CDR1 is DFQATT and CDR2 SNEGSKA (reference sequence). The CDR3 spells CSASISGTVKNIQYF. CDR3 coding DNA: TGCAGTGCTAGTATTAGCGGGACAGTCAAAAACATTCAGTACTTC.

This sequence joins TRBV5-1 and TRBJ2-5; 9 bases are a match to TRBD1. Germline-derived CDR1 and CDR2 are SGHRS and YFSETQ. V was pared by 4 bases and J by 3 bases, with 7 bases of the junction left unmatched. The CDR3 extends over 15 amino acids. CDR3 loop: CASSPGTGNEETQYF. The CDR3 nucleotides read TGCGCCAGCAGCCCCGGGACAGGGAACGAAGAGACCCAGTACTTC.

The V and J genes are TRBV15 and TRBJ1-1, with D possibly matching TRBD1 (6 bases). This CDR3 spans 16 amino acids. From germline, CDR1 is LNHNV and CDR2 YYDKDF (reference sequence). V shed 1 base and J shed 6 bases, with 18 bases lying between them. This CDR3 is CATSRAMTVGTPEAFF. The CDR3, as DNA: TGTGCCACCAGCAGAGCTATGACTGTAGGGACACCTGAAGCTTTCTTT.